These 6 T cell receptor beta chains share one sample of origin, sequenced in a study of control samples from healthy donors and cancer patients (dated by TCRdb to 2020 to 2022). Receptor libraries were prepared by the immunoSEQ multiplex PCR assay. The source is immuneACCESS, and TCRdb retained only in-frame sequences with V and J called. Part of the clones is not carried over; for the studies checked, unresolved V genes explain less than half of this, and the remainder is unexplained. The sample data list about 39,000 clones, and 83% of these were observed just once. The top ten constitute 20% to 25% of the sample. The sample consisted of PBMCs. The source is a woman aged 55-70 years with lung cancer.

The chain couples TRBV7-9 to TRBJ2-7; no clear D. The CDR3 length is 12 residues. Per germline, CDR1 SEHNR and CDR2 FQNEAQ (reference sequence). Trimming removed 2 bases at V and 5 bases at J, with 7 bases between. In DNA, the CDR3 is TGTGCCAGCAGCTTATACAGAGACGAGCAGTACTTC. This encodes CASSLYRDEQYF.

The CDR3 sequence: CASSPRRGTGDEQYF. Written as DNA, the CDR3 is TGTGCCAGCAGCCCGCGGCGTGGGACAGGGGACGAGCAGTACTTC. The gene calls are TRBV11-2 and TRBJ2-7; 10 nucleotides agree with TRBD1. Germline values: CDR1 SGHAT, CDR2 FQNNGV. J gave up 5 bases and V 5 bases, and 9 bases lay outside the gene matches. The CDR3 is made up of 15 amino acids.

This clone counts as medium-sized. The chain recombines TRBV18 with TRBJ1-5; 7 bases line up with TRBD1. J gave up 4 bases and V 6 bases, and 3 bases lay outside the gene matches. This CDR3 is built from 13 residues. Germline V gene sequence: CDR1 KGHSH, CDR2 LQKENI. For the CDR3, the DNA is TGTGCCAGCTCGGAGGGGGCGAATCAGCCCCAGCATTTT. Protein sequence: CASSEGANQPQHF. The full variable domain, completed using reference TRBV18 and TRBJ1-5, is NAGVMQNPRHLVRRRGQEARLRCSPMKGHSHVYWYRQLPEEGLKFMVYLQKENIIDESGMPKERFSAEFPKEGPSILRIQQVVRGDSAAYFCASSEGANQPQHFGDGTRLSIL.

The chain uses TRBV7-2 and TRBJ2-7; 9 positions match TRBD2. V lost 3 bases, J lost 0 bases, and 3 bases stayed unmatched. Per the germline V gene, CDR1 is SGHTA and CDR2 is FQGNSA. This CDR3 has 15 residues. The CDR3 is CASSLRAGGSYEQYF. The CDR3 nucleotides are TGTGCCAGCAGCTTGCGAGCGGGGGGCTCCTACGAGCAGTACTTC.

The chain has TRBV9 and TRBJ2-7; 7 nucleotides align to TRBD1. CDR1 is SGDLS, CDR2 YYNGEE, per germline. The CDR3 has 13 amino acids. Unmatched junction bases numbered 5, after V lost 4 bases and J lost 4 bases. The DNA of the CDR3 is TGTGCCAGCAGCCCAGGGGGAATGTACGAGCAGTACTTC. Translated, it gives CASSPGGMYEQYF.

The chain employs TRBV9 and TRBJ1-1; no reliable D call. V was cut by 1 base and J by 4 bases, with 11 bases left in between. The CDR3 runs 14 residues. Germline V gives CDR1 SGDLS, CDR2 YYNGEE. CDR3 DNA: TGTGCCAGCAGCGTATCTACGGCCACCACTGAAGCTTTCTTT. Translated, it gives CASSVSTATTEAFF.